These 24 T cell receptor beta chains came from one sample sequenced in a study of a mutant IDH1 vaccine in newly diagnosed glioma. Their cognate antigens are unknown. Time point meaning: week 23, last vaccination. Topical imiquimod accompanied each vaccine dose, which consisted of 300 ug of mutant IDH1 20-mer peptide. The repertoire was sequenced with immunoSEQ multiplex PCR; TCRdb's copy has only in-frame clones and lacks some. Of tens of thousands of clones listed, 81% are singletons. Sequences were derived from PBMCs, sampled from a glioma patient whose treatment included an IDH1 peptide vaccine. All receptors come from a woman aged 35 to 49 with glioma. Some clones in this sample may be carry-over from other donors' samples.

The chain combines TRBV5-6 with TRBJ1-2, with D perhaps matching TRBD1 (6 bases). The CDR3 runs 13 residues. The germline gives CDR1 SGHDT, CDR2 YYEEEE. V was clipped by 4 bases and J by 2 bases, with 9 bases between them. CDR3 coding DNA: TGTGCCAGCAGCCCTGACAGGAACTATGGCTACACCTTC. Amino acids: CASSPDRNYGYTF.

The chain recombines TRBV2 with TRBJ2-7; D is possibly TRBD2 (6 bases). Germline-derived CDR1 and CDR2 are SNHLY and FYNNEI. CDR3 length: 14 amino acids. V was shortened by 8 bases and J by 3 bases, with 17 bases between the two germline ends. The CDR3 sequence is CASVLGGTRYEQYF. CDR3 coding DNA: TGTGCCAGCGTCCTCGGAGGGACCCGCTACGAGCAGTACTTC.

This rearrangement joins TRBV5-4 to TRBJ2-7; the D gene is possibly TRBD2 (7 bases). CDR3 length: 18 amino acids. Trimming removed 0 bases at V and 0 bases at J, with 19 bases between. Germline lookup yields CDR1 SGHNT and CDR2 YYREEE (reference sequence). The CDR3 nucleotides are TGTGCCAGCAGCTTGGGAGGGGGGGACTATTCAAGCTCCTACGAGCAGTACTTC. It encodes CASSLGGGDYSSSYEQYF.

The rearrangement links TRBV7-9 to TRBJ2-7; D possibly corresponds to TRBD2 (6 bases). V gave up 1 base and J gave up 0 bases, with 7 bases separating them. This CDR3 contains 14 residues. Germline V gene sequence: CDR1 SEHNR, CDR2 FQNEAQ (reference sequence). DNA for the CDR3: TGTGCCAGCAGCTTAGACGGGAGCTCCTACGAGCAGTACTTC. It yields the protein CASSLDGSSYEQYF. The full variable domain, completed using reference TRBV7-9 and TRBJ2-7, is DTGVSQNPRHKITKRGQNVTFRCDPISEHNRLYWYRQTLGQGPEFLTYFQNEAQLEKSRLLSDRFSAERPKGSFSTLEIQRTEQGDSAMYLCASSLDGSSYEQYFGPGTRLTVT.

The chain combines TRBV4-3 with TRBJ2-3; no clear D. V was cut by 0 bases and J by 0 bases, with 10 bases left in between. This CDR3 contains 16 residues. The germline gives CDR1 LGHNA, CDR2 YSLEER. The CDR3 nucleotides read TGCGCCAGCAGCCAAGATCCCGGGCCTAGCACAGATACGCAGTATTTT. Protein: CASSQDPGPSTDTQYF.

The chain has TRBV5-1 and TRBJ2-1; 12 positions match TRBD1. The CDR3 has 14 residues. Trimming cost V 3 bases and J 8 bases; bases outside gene matches: 3. Looked up from germline, CDR1 is SGHRS and CDR2 is YFSETQ. The CDR3 DNA sequence: TGCGCCAGCAGCTGGCGGGACAGGGGGCATGAGCAGTTCTTC. It codes for CASSWRDRGHEQFF.

The chain uses TRBV30 and TRBJ1-1, with a weak D call TRBD1 (5 bases). Germline values: CDR1 GTSNPN, CDR2 SVGIG (reference sequence). V was shortened by 1 base and J by 10 bases, with 13 bases between the two germline ends. The CDR3 is made up of 12 amino acids. The CDR3: CAWSEQVGGAFF. The CDR3 DNA follows: TGTGCCTGGAGTGAACAAGTCGGGGGAGCTTTCTTT.

This rearrangement joins TRBV27 to TRBJ1-6; TRBD1 matches 7 bases. The V and J ends lost 3 bases and 9 bases, in that order; junction bases with no gene match: 8. This CDR3 has 15 amino acids. Germline CDR1 reads MNHEY; CDR2 reads SMNVEV (reference sequence). CDR3 sequence: CASSFTGAGVSPLHF. The CDR3 region has the DNA TGTGCCAGCAGTTTCACAGGGGCTGGGGTTTCACCCCTCCACTTT.

The count of this clone is one. This CDR3 is CASSGRPYGEQYF. In DNA form, the CDR3 reads TGTGCCAGCAGTGGCCGGCCATATGGGGAGCAGTACTTC. V and J are TRBV7-2 and TRBJ2-7; D is ambiguous. Germline V gene data show CDR1 as SGHTA and CDR2 as FQGNSA. Trimming took off 6 bases at V and 7 bases at J, with 16 bases between the two ends. The CDR3 consists of 13 residues.

V is TRBV5-1 and J is TRBJ1-1, with unresolved D. The germline CDR1 and CDR2 sequences are SGHRS and YFSETQ. The CDR3 has 17 residues. Between the trimmed V and J ends, which lost 0 bases and 1 base, there was a span of 16 bases. The CDR3 DNA sequence: TGCGCCAGCAGCTTGGTCTTTGAAACGCGTACGAACACTGAAGCTTTCTTT. Its translation: CASSLVFETRTNTEAFF.

This CDR3 is CASSEGGSYNEQFF. CDR3 nucleotides: TGTGCCAGCAGTGAGGGGGGCTCCTACAATGAGCAGTTCTTC. The chain recombines TRBV6-1 with TRBJ2-1, with a weak D call TRBD2 (6 bases). V lost 3 bases and J lost 0, with 6 bases in between. The CDR3 spans 14 residues. Germline V gives CDR1 MNHNS, CDR2 SASEGT.

V is TRBV5-4 and J is TRBJ2-2; D remains ambiguous. In germline, CDR1 is SGHNT, CDR2 YYREEE (reference sequence). This CDR3 has 13 amino acids. The V gene lost 4 bases and the J gene lost 11 bases, with 15 bases spanning the gap. The CDR3 bases are TGTGCCAGCAGCCCCGTCCGCGGTGCTGAGCTGTTTTTT. Translating it yields CASSPVRGAELFF.

This clone was seen a few times. The chain recombines TRBV30 with TRBJ1-2, with 7 bases lining up with TRBD1. Per germline, CDR1 GTSNPN and CDR2 SVGIG (reference sequence). The V segment lost 3 bases and the J segment 8 bases; nucleotides outside the gene matches: 9. CDR3 length: 13 amino acids. The CDR3 loop is CAWRTDRPLGYTF. In DNA form, the CDR3 reads TGTGCCTGGAGAACGGACAGGCCTTTAGGCTACACCTTC.

This clone appeared a single time. This chain connects TRBV20-1 to TRBJ2-7; D not certain. Germline CDR1 DFQATT, CDR2 SNEGSKA (reference sequence). CDR3 length: 11 amino acids. The V end was cut by 6 bases, the J end by 3 bases, with 9 bases between. CDR3 region: CSAPTRYEQYF. The CDR3 bases are TGCAGTGCCCCGACCCGCTACGAGCAGTACTTC.

V usage is TRBV7-3 and J usage is TRBJ2-6, with no clear D. Trimming stripped 1 base from V and 3 bases from J, with 4 bases between. This CDR3 spans 14 amino acids. Germline V gives CDR1 SGHTA, CDR2 FQGTGA. The CDR3 DNA is TGTGCCAGCAGCTTAAGGGGTGGGGCCAACGTCCTGACTTTC. This translates into CASSLRGGANVLTF.

Here the CDR3 DNA reads TGTGCCAGCAGTGGCGGGAGGGGGCCAAATGGCTACACCTTC. Protein sequence: CASSGGRGPNGYTF. This chain links TRBV25-1 with TRBJ1-2, with 7 bases that match TRBD1. Unmatched junction bases numbered 8, after V lost 4 bases and J lost 6 bases. From germline, CDR1 is MGHDK and CDR2 SYGVNS. This CDR3 is built from 14 residues.

The genes are TRBV5-1 and TRBJ1-2; 9 positions agree with TRBD1. J lost 6 bases, V lost 3 bases, and 12 bases had no gene match. Germline CDR1 is SGHRS and CDR2 is YFSETQ. CDR3 length: 16 residues. In DNA, the CDR3 is TGCGCCAGCAGCTGGGGACAGGGCTTCGGGTCCGATGGCTACACCTTC. Translation: CASSWGQGFGSDGYTF.

J is TRBJ2-7 and V is TRBV25-1; a weak D match, TRBD1 (5 bases). In germline, CDR1 is MGHDK, CDR2 SYGVNS. The CDR3 spans 16 residues. Trimming removed 4 bases from V and 0 bases from J, with 16 bases in between. The CDR3 DNA follows: TGTGCCAGCAGTGGGGCCGTCAGGGTTAGCTCCTACGAGCAGTACTTC. Its protein is CASSGAVRVSSYEQYF.

The table lists this clone with a count of one. The chain carries TRBV5-1 and TRBJ1-1; the match to TRBD1 covers 10 bases. Unmatched junction bases numbered 2, after V lost 0 bases and J lost 3 bases. The CDR3 length is 15 residues. Germline-derived CDR1 and CDR2 are SGHRS and YFSETQ. As DNA, the CDR3 is TGCGCCAGCAGCTTGGGGGGGACAGGGGACACTGAAGCTTTCTTT. This gives the protein CASSLGGTGDTEAFF.

This chain links TRBV27 with TRBJ1-2, with D maybe TRBD1 (5 bases). Trimming pared 2 bases from V and 2 bases from J, leaving 6 bases between. The CDR3 loop spans 13 amino acids. Germline assignment: CDR1 MNHEY and CDR2 SMNVEV (reference sequence). Written as DNA, the CDR3 is TGTGCCAGCAGTTTAGGGGGGAACTATGGCTACACCTTC. Translation gives CASSLGGNYGYTF.

This clone has just a few counts. CDR3 amino acids: CASSDGHRETQYF. In nucleotides, the CDR3 is TGTGCCAGCAGTGACGGACATCGGGAGACCCAGTACTTC. The V and J genes are TRBV2 and TRBJ2-5; D perhaps matches TRBD1 (5 bases). Germline V lookup: CDR1 SNHLY, CDR2 FYNNEI. The CDR3 totals 13 residues. V dropped 3 bases and J dropped 5 bases, with 10 bases sitting between them.

The chain carries TRBV7-9 and TRBJ2-5; 11 nucleotides align to TRBD1. The CDR3 has 15 amino acids. The ends lost 0 bases at V and 7 bases at J; junction bases unmatched: 4. Germline V lookup: CDR1 SEHNR, CDR2 FQNEAQ (reference sequence). The CDR3 DNA is TGTGCCAGCAGCTTAGCGTTGGGACAGGGGGTGACCCAGTACTTC. This sequence encodes CASSLALGQGVTQYF.

The chain employs TRBV7-8 and TRBJ1-3, with D possibly being TRBD1 (5 bases). This CDR3 has 18 residues. Trimming pared 0 bases from V and 0 bases from J, leaving 15 bases between. Germline V lookup: CDR1 SGHVS, CDR2 FQNEAQ. The CDR3 DNA sequence: TGTGCCAGCAGCTTAGCGGCCCGGGGGGTCAGCTCTGGAAACACCATATATTTT. It codes for CASSLAARGVSSGNTIYF.

This clone showed up just a few times. The V gene is TRBV7-9, the J gene TRBJ1-2, with 9 bases identical to TRBD1. V shed 5 bases, J shed 4 bases, and the junction held 14 bases outside the gene matches. From germline, CDR1 is SEHNR and CDR2 FQNEAQ (reference sequence). The CDR3 is 17 residues long. CDR3 nucleotides: TGTGCCAGCAGCCCCCGGGACAGGGTGGATTCGGGCTATGGCTACACCTTC. Translation gives CASSPRDRVDSGYGYTF. Together with reference TRBV7-9 and TRBJ1-2, the CDR3 gives the full variable domain: DTGVSQNPRHKITKRGQNVTFRCDPISEHNRLYWYRQTLGQGPEFLTYFQNEAQLEKSRLLSDRFSAERPKGSFSTLEIQRTEQGDSAMYLCASSPRDRVDSGYGYTFGSGTRLTVV.